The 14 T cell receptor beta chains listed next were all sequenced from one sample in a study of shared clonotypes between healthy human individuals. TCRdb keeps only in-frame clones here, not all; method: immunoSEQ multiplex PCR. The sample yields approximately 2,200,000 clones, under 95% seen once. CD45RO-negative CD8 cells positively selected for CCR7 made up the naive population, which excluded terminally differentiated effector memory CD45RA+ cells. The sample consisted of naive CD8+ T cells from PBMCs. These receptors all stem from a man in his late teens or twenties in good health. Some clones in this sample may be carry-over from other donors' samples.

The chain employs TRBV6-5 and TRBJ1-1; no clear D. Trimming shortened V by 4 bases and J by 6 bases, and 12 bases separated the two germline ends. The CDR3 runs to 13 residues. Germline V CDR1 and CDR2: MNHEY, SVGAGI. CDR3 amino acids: CASSSRLGAEAFF. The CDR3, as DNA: TGTGCCAGCAGTTCCAGACTTGGGGCTGAAGCTTTCTTT.

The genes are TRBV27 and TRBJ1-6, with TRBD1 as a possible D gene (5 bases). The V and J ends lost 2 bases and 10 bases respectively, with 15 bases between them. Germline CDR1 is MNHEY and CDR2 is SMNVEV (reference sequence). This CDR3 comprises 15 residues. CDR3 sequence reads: CASSLNRAGRSPLHF. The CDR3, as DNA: TGTGCCAGCAGTTTAAATCGCGCAGGGAGATCACCCCTCCACTTT.

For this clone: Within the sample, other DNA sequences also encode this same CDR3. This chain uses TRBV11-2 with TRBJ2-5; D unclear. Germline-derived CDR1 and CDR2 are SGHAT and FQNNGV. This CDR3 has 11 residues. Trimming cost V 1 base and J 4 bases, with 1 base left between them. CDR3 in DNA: TGTGCCAGCAGCTTAGTAGAGACCCAGTACTTC. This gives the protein CASSLVETQYF. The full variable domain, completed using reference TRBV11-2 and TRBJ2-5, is EAGVAQSPRYKIIEKRQSVAFWCNPISGHATLYWYQQILGQGPKLLIQFQNNGVVDDSQLPKDRFSAERLKGVDSTLKIQPAKLEDSAVYLCASSLVETQYFGPGTRLLVL.

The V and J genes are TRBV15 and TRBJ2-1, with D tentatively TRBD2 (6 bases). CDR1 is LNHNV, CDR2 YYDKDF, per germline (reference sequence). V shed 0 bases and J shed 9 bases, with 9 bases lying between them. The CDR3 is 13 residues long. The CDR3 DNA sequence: TGTGCCACCAGCAGAGATGAGGAGGGTGAGCAGTTCTTC. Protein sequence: CATSRDEEGEQFF.

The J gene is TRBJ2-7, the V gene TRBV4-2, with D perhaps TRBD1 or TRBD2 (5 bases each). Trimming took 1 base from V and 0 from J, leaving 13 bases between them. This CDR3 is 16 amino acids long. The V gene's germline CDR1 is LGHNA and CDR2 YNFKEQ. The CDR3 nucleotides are TGTGCCAGCAGCCAAGGGCCGGGACGGAACTCCTACGAGCAGTACTTC. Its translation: CASSQGPGRNSYEQYF.

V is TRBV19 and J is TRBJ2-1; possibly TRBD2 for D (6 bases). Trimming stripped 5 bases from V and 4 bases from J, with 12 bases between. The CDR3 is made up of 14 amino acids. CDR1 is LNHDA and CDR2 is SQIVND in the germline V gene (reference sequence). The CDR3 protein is CASSLARGYNEQFF. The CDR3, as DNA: TGTGCCAGTAGTTTGGCTCGGGGGTACAATGAGCAGTTCTTC.

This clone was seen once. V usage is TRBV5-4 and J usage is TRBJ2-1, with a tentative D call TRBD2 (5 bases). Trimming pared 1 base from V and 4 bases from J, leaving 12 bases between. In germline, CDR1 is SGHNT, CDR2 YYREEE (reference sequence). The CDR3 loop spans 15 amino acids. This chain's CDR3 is CASSLLGIGYNEQFF. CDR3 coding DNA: TGTGCCAGCAGCTTGCTCGGGATAGGATACAATGAGCAGTTCTTC.

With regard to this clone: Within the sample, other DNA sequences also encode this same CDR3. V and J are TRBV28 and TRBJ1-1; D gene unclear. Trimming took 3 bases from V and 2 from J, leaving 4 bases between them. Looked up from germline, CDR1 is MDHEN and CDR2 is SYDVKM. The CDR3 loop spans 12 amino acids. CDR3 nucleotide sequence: TGTGCCAGCAGTTTTTCTAACACTGAAGCTTTCTTT. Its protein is CASSFSNTEAFF.

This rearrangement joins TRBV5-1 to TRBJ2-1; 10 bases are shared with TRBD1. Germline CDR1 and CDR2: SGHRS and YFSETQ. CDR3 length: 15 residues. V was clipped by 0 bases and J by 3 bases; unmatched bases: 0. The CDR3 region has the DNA TGCGCCAGCAGCTTGGGGGACAGGGGCTACAATGAGCAGTTCTTC. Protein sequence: CASSLGDRGYNEQFF.

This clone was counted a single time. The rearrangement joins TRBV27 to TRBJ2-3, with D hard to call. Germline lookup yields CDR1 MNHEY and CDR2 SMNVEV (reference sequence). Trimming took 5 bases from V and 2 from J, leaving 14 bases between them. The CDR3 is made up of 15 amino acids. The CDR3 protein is CASSPLGSPTDTQYF. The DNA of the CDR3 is TGTGCCAGCAGTCCCCTGGGTAGCCCCACAGATACGCAGTATTTT.

CDR3 region: CASKTRTGDEKLFF. CDR3 DNA: TGTGCCAGCAAAACGAGGACAGGGGACGAAAAACTGTTTTTT. The chain links TRBV27 to TRBJ1-4, with 9 bases identical to TRBD1. Per the germline V gene, CDR1 is MNHEY and CDR2 is SMNVEV (reference sequence). The CDR3 length is 14 residues. The trim removed 7 bases at V and 8 bases at J, leaving 8 bases unmatched.

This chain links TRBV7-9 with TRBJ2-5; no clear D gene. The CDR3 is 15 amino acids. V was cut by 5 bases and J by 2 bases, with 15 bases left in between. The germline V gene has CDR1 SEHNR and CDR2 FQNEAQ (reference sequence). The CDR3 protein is CASSAMTRLQETQYF. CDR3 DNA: TGTGCCAGCAGCGCGATGACAAGATTGCAAGAGACCCAGTACTTC.

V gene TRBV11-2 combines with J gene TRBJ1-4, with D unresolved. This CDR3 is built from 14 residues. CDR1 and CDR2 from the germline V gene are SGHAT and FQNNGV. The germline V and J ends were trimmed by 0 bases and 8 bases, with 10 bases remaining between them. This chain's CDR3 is CASSLERAREKLFF. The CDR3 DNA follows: TGTGCCAGCAGCTTAGAACGGGCTAGGGAAAAACTGTTTTTT.

The CDR3 DNA is TGCGCCAGCAGCCAAGATTGGTGGACAGGGGTCCGAAAGACCCAGTACTTC. Translation gives CASSQDWWTGVRKTQYF. The chain combines TRBV4-1 with TRBJ2-5; 9 bases fit TRBD1. CDR3 length: 17 residues. The germline gives CDR1 MGHRA, CDR2 YSYEKL. J gave up 6 bases and V 0 bases, and 11 bases lay outside the gene matches.